The clone carrying this T cell receptor beta chain was detected once. Its antigen is not identified. The data stem from a study of T cells after posttransplantation cyclophosphamide. Findings of the study overall: Recipient CMV seropositivity and CMV reactivation strongly tracked TRB clonality. Later blood repertoires were often dominated by clones from the donor CD8+ memory compartment. Tissue-infiltrating T cells from skin or gut overlapped little with blood T cells.

The method was immunoSEQ multiplex PCR; TCRdb's version includes in-frame clones alone and lacks a portion of them. The sample has tens of thousands of clones, approximately 88% seen once. Controls had myeloablative marrow grafts with methotrexate and calcineurin inhibitor, sampled at 1 year. Trimming left V 2 bases short and J 9 bases short, with 9 bases between. Germline-derived CDR1 and CDR2 are MGHRA and YSYEKL. The CDR3 loop spans 12 amino acids. The chain is built from TRBV4-1 and TRBJ2-3, with D possibly TRBD1 on 6 matching bases. The clonotype comes from a female patient in her 50s who received an allogeneic stem cell transplant from an unrelated donor, was CMV-positive, and had chronic GVHD only. Some T cells may be the graft donor's. The source material was PBMCs, sampled after an allogeneic stem cell transplant with a calcineurin inhibitor and methotrexate. The CDR3 nucleotides read TGCGCCAGCAGCCAACCTAGGGGGACGCAGTATTTT. Translation: CASSQPRGTQYF.